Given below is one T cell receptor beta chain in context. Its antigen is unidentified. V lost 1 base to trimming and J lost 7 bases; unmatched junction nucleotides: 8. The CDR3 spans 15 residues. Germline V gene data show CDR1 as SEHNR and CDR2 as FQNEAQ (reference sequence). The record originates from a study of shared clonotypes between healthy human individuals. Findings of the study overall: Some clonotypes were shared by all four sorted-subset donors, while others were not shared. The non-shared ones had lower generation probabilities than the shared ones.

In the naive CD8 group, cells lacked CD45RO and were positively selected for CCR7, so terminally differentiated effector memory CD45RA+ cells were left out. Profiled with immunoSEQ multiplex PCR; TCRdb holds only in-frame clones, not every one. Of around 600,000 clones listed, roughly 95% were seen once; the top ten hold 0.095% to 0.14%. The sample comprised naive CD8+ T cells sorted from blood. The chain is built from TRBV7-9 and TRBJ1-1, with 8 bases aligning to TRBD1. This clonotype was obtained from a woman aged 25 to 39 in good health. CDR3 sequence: CASSLGFQGADEAFF. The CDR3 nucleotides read TGTGCCAGCAGCTTAGGATTCCAGGGGGCGGATGAAGCTTTCTTT. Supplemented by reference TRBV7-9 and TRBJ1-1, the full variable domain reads DTGVSQNPRHKITKRGQNVTFRCDPISEHNRLYWYRQTLGQGPEFLTYFQNEAQLEKSRLLSDRFSAERPKGSFSTLEIQRTEQGDSAMYLCASSLGFQGADEAFFGQGTRLTVV.